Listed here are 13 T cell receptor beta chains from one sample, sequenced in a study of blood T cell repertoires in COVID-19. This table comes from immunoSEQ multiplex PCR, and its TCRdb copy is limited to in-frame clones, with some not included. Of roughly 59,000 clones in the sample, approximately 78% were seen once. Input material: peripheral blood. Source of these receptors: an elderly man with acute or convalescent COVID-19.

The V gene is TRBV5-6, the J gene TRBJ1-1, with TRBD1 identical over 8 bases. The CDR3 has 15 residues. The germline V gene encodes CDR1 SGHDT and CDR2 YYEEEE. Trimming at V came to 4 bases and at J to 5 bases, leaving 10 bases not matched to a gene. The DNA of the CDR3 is TGTGCCAGCAGCCTCTTCCAGGGGGCGAGGACTGAAGCTTTCTTT. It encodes CASSLFQGARTEAFF.

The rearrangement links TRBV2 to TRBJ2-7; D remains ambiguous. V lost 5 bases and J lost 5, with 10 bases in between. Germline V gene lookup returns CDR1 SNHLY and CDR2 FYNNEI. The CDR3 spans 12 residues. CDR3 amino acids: CASSFSSNEQYF. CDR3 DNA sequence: TGTGCCAGCAGTTTTAGTTCTAACGAGCAGTACTTC.

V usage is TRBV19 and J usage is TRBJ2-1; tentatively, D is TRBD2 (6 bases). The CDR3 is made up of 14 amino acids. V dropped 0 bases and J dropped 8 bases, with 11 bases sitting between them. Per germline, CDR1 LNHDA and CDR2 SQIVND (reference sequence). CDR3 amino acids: CASSIDGGTDEQFF. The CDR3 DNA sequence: TGTGCCAGTAGTATAGATGGGGGGACCGATGAGCAGTTCTTC.

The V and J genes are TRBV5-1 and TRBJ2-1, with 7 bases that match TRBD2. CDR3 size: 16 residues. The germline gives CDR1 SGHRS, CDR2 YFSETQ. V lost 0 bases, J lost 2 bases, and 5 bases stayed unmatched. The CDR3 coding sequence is TGCGCCAGCAGCTTGGGGCGGGAGAAGCCCTACAATGAGCAGTTCTTC. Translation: CASSLGREKPYNEQFF.

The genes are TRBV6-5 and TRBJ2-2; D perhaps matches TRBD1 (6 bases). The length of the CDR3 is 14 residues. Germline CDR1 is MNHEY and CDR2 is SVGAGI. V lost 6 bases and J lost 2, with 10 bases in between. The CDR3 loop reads CASRTQGNTGELFF. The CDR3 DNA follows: TGTGCCAGCAGAACACAGGGCAACACCGGGGAGCTGTTTTTT.

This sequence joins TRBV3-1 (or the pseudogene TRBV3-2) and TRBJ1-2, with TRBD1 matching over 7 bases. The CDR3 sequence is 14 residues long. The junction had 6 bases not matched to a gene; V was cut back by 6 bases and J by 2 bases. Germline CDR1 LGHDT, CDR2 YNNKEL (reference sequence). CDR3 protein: CASRSTGTNYGYTF. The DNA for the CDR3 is TGTGCCAGCAGGTCGACAGGGACGAACTATGGCTACACCTTC.

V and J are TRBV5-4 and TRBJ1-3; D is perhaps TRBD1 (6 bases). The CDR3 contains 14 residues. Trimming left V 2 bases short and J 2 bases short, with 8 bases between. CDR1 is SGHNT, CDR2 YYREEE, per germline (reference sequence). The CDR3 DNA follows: TGTGCCAGCAGCTTCTCAGGGGCTGGAAACACCATATATTTT. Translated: CASSFSGAGNTIYF.

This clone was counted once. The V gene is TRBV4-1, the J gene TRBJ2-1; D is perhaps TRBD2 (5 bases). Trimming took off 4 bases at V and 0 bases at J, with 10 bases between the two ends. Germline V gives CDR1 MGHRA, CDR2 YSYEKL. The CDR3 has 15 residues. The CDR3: CASSPEGGSYNEQFF. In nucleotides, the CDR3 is TGCGCCAGCAGCCCTGAGGGCGGCTCCTACAATGAGCAGTTCTTC.

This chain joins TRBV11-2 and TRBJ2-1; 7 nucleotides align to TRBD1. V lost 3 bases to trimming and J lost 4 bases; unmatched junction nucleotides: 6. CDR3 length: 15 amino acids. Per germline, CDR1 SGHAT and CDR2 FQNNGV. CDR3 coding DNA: TGTGCCAGCAGCTTTTATACAGGGGCTTACAATGAGCAGTTCTTC. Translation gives CASSFYTGAYNEQFF.

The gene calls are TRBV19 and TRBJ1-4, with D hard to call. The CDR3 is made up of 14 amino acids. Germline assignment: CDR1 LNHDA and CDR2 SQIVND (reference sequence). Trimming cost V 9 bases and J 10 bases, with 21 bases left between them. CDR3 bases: TGTGCCAGCCTCTCCCTACAAACTAGTGGAAAACTGTTTTTT. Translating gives CASLSLQTSGKLFF.

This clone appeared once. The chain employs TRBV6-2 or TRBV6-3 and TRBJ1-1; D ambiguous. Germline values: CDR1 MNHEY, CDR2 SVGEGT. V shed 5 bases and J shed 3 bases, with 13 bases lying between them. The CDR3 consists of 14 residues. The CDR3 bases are TGTGCCAGCAGTATACCGTCGGGGTACACTGAAGCTTTCTTT. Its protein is CASSIPSGYTEAFF.

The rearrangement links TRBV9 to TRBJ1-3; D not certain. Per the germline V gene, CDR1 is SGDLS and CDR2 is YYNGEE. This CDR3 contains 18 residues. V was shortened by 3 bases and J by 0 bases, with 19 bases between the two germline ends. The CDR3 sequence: CASSASPGGPSSGNTIYF. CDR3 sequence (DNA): TGTGCCAGCAGCGCGTCCCCGGGAGGGCCAAGCTCTGGAAACACCATATATTTT.

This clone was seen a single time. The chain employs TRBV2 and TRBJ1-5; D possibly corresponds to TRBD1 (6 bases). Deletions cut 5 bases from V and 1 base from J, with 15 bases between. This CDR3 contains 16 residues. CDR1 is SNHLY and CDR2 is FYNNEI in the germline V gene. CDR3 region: CASSSDRAASNQPQHF. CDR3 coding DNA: TGTGCCAGCAGTTCGGACAGAGCCGCCAGCAATCAGCCCCAGCATTTT. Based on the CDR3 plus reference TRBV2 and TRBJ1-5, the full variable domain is EPEVTQTPSHQVTQMGQEVILRCVPISNHLYFYWYRQILGQKVEFLVSFYNNEISEKSEIFDDQFSVERPDGSNFTLKIRSTKLEDSAMYFCASSSDRAASNQPQHFGDGTRLSIL.